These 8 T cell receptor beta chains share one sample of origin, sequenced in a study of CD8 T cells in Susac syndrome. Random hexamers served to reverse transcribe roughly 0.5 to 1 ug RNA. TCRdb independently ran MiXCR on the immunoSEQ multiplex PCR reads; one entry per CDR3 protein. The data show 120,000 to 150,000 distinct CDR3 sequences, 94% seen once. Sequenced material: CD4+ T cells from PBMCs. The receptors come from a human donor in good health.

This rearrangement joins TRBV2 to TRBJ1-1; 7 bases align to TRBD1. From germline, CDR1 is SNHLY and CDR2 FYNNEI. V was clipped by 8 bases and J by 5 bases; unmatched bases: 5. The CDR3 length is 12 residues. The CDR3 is CASVTGVTEAFF. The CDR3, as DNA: TGTGCCAGCGTAACAGGGGTGACTGAAGCTTTCTTT.

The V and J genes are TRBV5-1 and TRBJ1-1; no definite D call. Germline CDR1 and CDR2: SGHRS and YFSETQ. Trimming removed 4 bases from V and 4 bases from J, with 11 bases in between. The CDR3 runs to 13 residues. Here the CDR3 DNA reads TGCGCCAGCAGCCCTGAACTTTTCACTGAAGCTTTCTTT. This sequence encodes CASSPELFTEAFF.

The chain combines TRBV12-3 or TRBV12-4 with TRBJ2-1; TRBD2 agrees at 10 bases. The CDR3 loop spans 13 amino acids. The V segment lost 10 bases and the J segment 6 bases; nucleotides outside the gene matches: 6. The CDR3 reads CATTGTSVNEQFF. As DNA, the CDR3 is TGTGCCACCACGGGGACTAGCGTCAATGAGCAGTTCTTC.

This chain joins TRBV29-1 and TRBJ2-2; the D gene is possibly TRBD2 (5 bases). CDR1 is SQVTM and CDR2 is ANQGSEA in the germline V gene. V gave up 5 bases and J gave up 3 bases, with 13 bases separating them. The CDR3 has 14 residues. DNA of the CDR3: TGCAGCGTTCATCCGATACTAGACACCGGGGAGCTGTTTTTT. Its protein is CSVHPILDTGELFF.

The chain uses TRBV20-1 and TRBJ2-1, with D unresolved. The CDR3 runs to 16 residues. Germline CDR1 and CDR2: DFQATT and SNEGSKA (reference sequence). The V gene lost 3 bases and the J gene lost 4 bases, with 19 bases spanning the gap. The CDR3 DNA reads TGCAGTGCTAGCCCCCCCCGGGCGGATTATTACAATGAGCAGTTCTTC. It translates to CSASPPRADYYNEQFF.

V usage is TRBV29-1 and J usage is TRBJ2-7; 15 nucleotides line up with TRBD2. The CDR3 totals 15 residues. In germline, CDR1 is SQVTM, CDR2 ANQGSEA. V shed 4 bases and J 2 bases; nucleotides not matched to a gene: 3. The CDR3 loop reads CSVGTSGRGPYEQYF. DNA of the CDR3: TGCAGCGTTGGGACTAGCGGGAGGGGGCCCTACGAGCAGTACTTC.

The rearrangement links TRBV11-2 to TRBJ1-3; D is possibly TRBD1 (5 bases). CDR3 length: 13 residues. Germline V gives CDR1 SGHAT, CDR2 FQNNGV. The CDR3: CAPGGASGNTIYF. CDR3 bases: TGTGCACCAGGTGGGGCTTCTGGAAACACCATATATTTT.

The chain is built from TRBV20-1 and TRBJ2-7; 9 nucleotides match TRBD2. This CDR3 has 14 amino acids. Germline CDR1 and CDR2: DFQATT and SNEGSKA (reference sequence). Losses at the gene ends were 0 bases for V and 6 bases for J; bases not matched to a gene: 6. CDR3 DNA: TGCAGTGCTAGAGAGGGACTAGCCCTGCGCGAGCAGTACTTC. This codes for CSAREGLALREQYF.